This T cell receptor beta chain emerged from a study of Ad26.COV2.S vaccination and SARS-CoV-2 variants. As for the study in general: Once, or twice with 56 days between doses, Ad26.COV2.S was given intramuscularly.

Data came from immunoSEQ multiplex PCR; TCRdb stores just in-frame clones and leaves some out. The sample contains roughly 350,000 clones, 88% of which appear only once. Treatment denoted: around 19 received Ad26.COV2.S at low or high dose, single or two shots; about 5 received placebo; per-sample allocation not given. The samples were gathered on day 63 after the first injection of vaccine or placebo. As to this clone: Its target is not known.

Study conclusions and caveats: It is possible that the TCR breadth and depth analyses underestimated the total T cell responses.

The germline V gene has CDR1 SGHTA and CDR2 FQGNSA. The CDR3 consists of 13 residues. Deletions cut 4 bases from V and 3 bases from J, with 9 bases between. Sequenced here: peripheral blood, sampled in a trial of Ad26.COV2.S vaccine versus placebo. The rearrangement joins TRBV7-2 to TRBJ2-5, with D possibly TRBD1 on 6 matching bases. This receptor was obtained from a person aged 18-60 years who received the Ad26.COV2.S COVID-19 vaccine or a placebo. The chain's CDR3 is CASSYRVEETQYF. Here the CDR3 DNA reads TGTGCCAGCAGCTACAGGGTAGAAGAGACCCAGTACTTC.